These 5 T cell receptor beta chains were sequenced from one sample in a study of blood T cell repertoires in COVID-19. Method: immunoSEQ multiplex PCR; TCRdb's copy keeps in-frame clones and lacks some. The repertoire consists of about 400,000 clones, with around 84% occurring once and the leading ten covering around 2.9%. What was sequenced was peripheral blood. Receptor source: a human donor in a cohort sampled during active COVID-19.

The chain combines TRBV3-1 (or the pseudogene TRBV3-2) with TRBJ2-1, with 8 nucleotides matching TRBD2. The junction had 7 bases not matched to a gene; V was cut back by 1 base and J by 5 bases. Germline CDR1 and CDR2: LGHDT and YNNKEL (reference sequence). The CDR3 spans 16 residues. This CDR3 is CASSQGTSGRHNEQFF. The CDR3 region has the DNA TGTGCCAGCAGCCAAGGCACTAGCGGTCGTCACAATGAGCAGTTCTTC.

This chain links TRBV28 with TRBJ2-3, with a possible D match to TRBD2 (6 bases). This CDR3 has 15 residues. V was cut by 6 bases and J by 2 bases, with 15 bases left in between. The germline V gene encodes CDR1 MDHEN and CDR2 SYDVKM. The CDR3 reads CASSPNRRVTDTQYF. As DNA, the CDR3 is TGTGCCAGCAGCCCTAATAGGAGGGTCACAGATACGCAGTATTTT.

The chain joins TRBV21-1 to TRBJ1-1; the table's TRBD1 call for D was not verified on the DNA. TRBV21-1 is an annotated pseudogene. CDR3 size: 18 residues. The CDR3 DNA is TGTGCCAGCAGCTACTGTGGATCAGACAAGGTATTGAACACTGAAGCTTTCTTT. Translating it yields CASSYCGSDKVLNTEAFF.

This clone was picked up one time. The rearrangement links TRBV5-1 to TRBJ2-3, with a tentative D call TRBD2 (7 bases). CDR1 and CDR2 (germline): SGHRS, YFSETQ. CDR3 length: 16 residues. V was cut by 1 base and J by 1 base, with 13 bases left in between. Written as DNA, the CDR3 is TGCGCCAGCAGCTTGTTCGGGGGGCAGGGCACAGATACGCAGTATTTT. Protein: CASSLFGGQGTDTQYF.

V and J are TRBV25-1 and TRBJ2-7, with D uncertain. The CDR3 runs 14 residues. V lost 1 base to trimming and J lost 5 bases, with 12 bases between them. Germline V gene data show CDR1 as MGHDK and CDR2 as SYGVNS. The CDR3 DNA follows: TGTGCCAGCAGTGAATCCCAACCCTACGACGAGCAGTACTTC. Translating gives CASSESQPYDEQYF.